Listed here are 12 T cell receptor beta chains from one sample, sequenced in a study of T-cell reconstitution after alpha-beta-depleted transplantation in children. During its preparation, the TCRbeta library received unique molecular identifiers. TCRdb redid the calling of the PCR reads with MiXCR, one entry per CDR3 protein. The table records roughly 670,000 distinct CDR3 sequences, less than 15% of them present only once. The sample here was PBMCs, taken before TCRalphabeta/CD19-depleted stem cell transplant. These receptors all stem from a girl aged 2 to 10 with congenital amegakaryocytic thrombocytopenia, due to receive a stem cell transplant.

This clonotype was found many times. V is TRBV29-1 and J is TRBJ1-4, with D hard to call. From germline, CDR1 is SQVTM and CDR2 ANQGSEA. The CDR3 consists of 12 residues. The V gene lost 6 bases and the J gene lost 6 bases, with 11 bases spanning the gap. CDR3 region: CSVARPDEKLFF. The DNA of the CDR3 is TGCAGCGTCGCGCGGCCGGATGAAAAACTGTTTTTT.

This clonotype was counted many times. The rearrangement uses TRBV20-1 and TRBJ2-3, with no clear D. The germline gives CDR1 DFQATT, CDR2 SNEGSKA (reference sequence). V lost 1 base and J lost 1, with 6 bases in between. The CDR3 length is 13 residues. The CDR3 spells CSARGWGTDTQYF. The CDR3, as DNA: TGCAGTGCTAGAGGCTGGGGCACAGATACGCAGTATTTT.

On this clonotype itself: A single base is all that separates this from a far larger clone, so a read error is likely. This sequence joins TRBV5-1 and TRBJ2-7; D is perhaps TRBD1 or TRBD2 (5 bases each). V dropped 0 bases and J dropped 6 bases, with 16 bases sitting between them. Per germline, CDR1 SGHRS and CDR2 YFSETQ. The CDR3 is 15 residues long. CDR3 sequence: CASSLVGQGAFEQYF. In DNA, the CDR3 is TGCGCCAGCAGCTTGGTAGGGCAGGGAGCCTTCGAGCAGTACTTC.

This clonotype was counted at least ten times. The rearrangement joins TRBV5-1 to TRBJ2-5; tentative D call: TRBD2 (5 bases). The ends were cut back, 2 bases at V and 3 bases at J, with 8 bases in the middle. The CDR3 has 13 amino acids. CDR1 is SGHRS, CDR2 YFSETQ, per germline. The CDR3 bases are TGCGCCAGCAGCTTCGGGGAAGAAGAGACCCAGTACTTC. Encoded protein: CASSFGEEETQYF.

This clonotype was seen many times. V is TRBV29-1 and J is TRBJ2-3; 9 bases are a match to TRBD2. Germline assignment: CDR1 SQVTM and CDR2 ANQGSEA. The CDR3 loop spans 15 amino acids. Unmatched junction bases numbered 9, after V lost 4 bases and J lost 4 bases. CDR3 coding DNA: TGCAGCGTTGCCCATAGCGGGAGTACTTCAGATACGCAGTATTTT. Translated: CSVAHSGSTSDTQYF.

This clonotype occurred a few times. This chain links TRBV6-1 with TRBJ1-2; TRBD1 agrees at 7 bases. The V gene end was trimmed by 5 bases and the J gene end by 4 bases; junction bases not matched to a gene: 10. From germline, CDR1 is MNHNS and CDR2 SASEGT. This CDR3 spans 15 amino acids. CDR3 sequence reads: CASSTGTAWTYGYTF. The DNA of the CDR3 is TGTGCCAGCAGTACGGGGACAGCCTGGACCTATGGCTACACCTTC.

This clonotype was counted at least ten times. The chain links TRBV9 to TRBJ2-1, with 9 bases fitting TRBD2. Germline CDR1 and CDR2: SGDLS and YYNGEE. V gave up 4 bases and J gave up 9 bases; unmatched junction bases: 11. This CDR3 has 15 residues. The CDR3 protein is CASSITGTSNVEQFF. The CDR3 DNA is TGTGCCAGCAGCATCACCGGGACTAGCAACGTTGAGCAGTTCTTC. Drawing the rest from reference TRBV9 and TRBJ2-1, the complete variable domain is DSGVTQTPKHLITATGQRVTLRCSPRSGDLSVYWYQQSLDQGLQFLIQYYNGEERAKGNILERFSAQQFPDLHSELNLSSLELGDSALYFCASSITGTSNVEQFFGPGTRLTVL.

The chain joins TRBV27 to TRBJ2-7; D might be TRBD1 or TRBD2, each matching 5 bases. The CDR3 is 16 residues long. CDR1 is MNHEY and CDR2 is SMNVEV in the germline V gene (reference sequence). V lost 6 bases to trimming and J lost 2 bases, with 20 bases between them. The DNA for the CDR3 is TGTGCCAGCAGGCCCGGGACCAAGCGGAGAGCCTACGAGCAGTACTTC. It translates to CASRPGTKRRAYEQYF.

There are many counts of this clonotype. DNA for the CDR3: TGTGCCAGCAGTAGGCGTAGCGAGAATGAGCAGTTCTTC. Translating it yields CASSRRSENEQFF. The genes are TRBV12-3 or TRBV12-4 and TRBJ2-1; TRBD2 is a possible D gene (5 bases). The CDR3 consists of 13 residues. Trimming took 5 bases from V and 7 from J, leaving 12 bases between them.

This clonotype was counted many times. This chain joins TRBV7-2 and TRBJ2-3, with D tentatively TRBD2 (5 bases). The CDR3 is 13 amino acids. The germline V gene encodes CDR1 SGHTA and CDR2 FQGNSA. The V and J ends lost 9 bases and 6 bases respectively, with 16 bases between them. The CDR3 loop reads CASTTRHSDTQYF. The CDR3 DNA is TGTGCCAGTACAACTAGGCACTCGGATACGCAGTATTTT.

The V and J genes are TRBV29-1 and TRBJ2-5; 11 bases are shared with TRBD2. Trimming removed 1 base from V and 3 bases from J; junction bases left unmatched: 10. This CDR3 spans 17 amino acids. In germline, CDR1 is SQVTM, CDR2 ANQGSEA. The CDR3 coding sequence is TGCAGCGTTGAAGGAGAGGGGCCGGGACTAGCGGAAGAGACCCAGTACTTC. Encoded protein: CSVEGEGPGLAEETQYF.

This clonotype was detected many times. The rearrangement joins TRBV6-1 to TRBJ2-5, with D uncertain. The CDR3 is 13 residues long. Trimming shortened V by 7 bases and J by 5 bases, and 14 bases separated the two germline ends. Germline loops: CDR1 MNHNS, CDR2 SASEGT. The CDR3 reads CASNDGLVETQYF. CDR3 bases: TGTGCCAGCAACGATGGGCTGGTTGAGACCCAGTACTTC.